One sample yielded the 3 T cell receptor beta chains listed below, sequenced in a study of tumor and adjacent non-tumor tissue in lung cancer. A modified ARM-PCR protocol with three rounds of nested PCR amplified TCRbeta. TCRdb re-analysed the multiplex PCR reads in MiXCR, keeping a single row per CDR3 protein. The repertoire holds roughly 74,000 distinct CDR3 sequences, with 76% as singletons. The template was RNA from unsorted bulk tissue. More than 3 cm separated this lung sample from the edge of the tumor. The sample consisted of distant non-tumor lung tissue. The receptors originated from a man aged 70 or older with non-small cell lung cancer.

A few counts support this clonotype. An end of the junction does not agree with germline; a read error may underlie this. The chain recombines TRBV20-1 with TRBJ2-7; 11 nucleotides line up with TRBD2. This CDR3 has 15 amino acids. The germline V gene encodes CDR1 DFQATT and CDR2 SNEGSKA (reference sequence). This CDR3 reads CSVRERLAGIYERYF. The CDR3 DNA reads as TGCAGTGTTAGAGAACGACTAGCGGGGATCTACGAGCGGTACTTC.

With respect to this clonotype: The junction and the germline gene differ at one end; a read error may be behind it. This chain joins TRBV6-2 or TRBV6-3 and TRBJ1-1; a possible D gene is TRBD1 (6 bases). This CDR3 has 15 residues. Germline assignment: CDR1 MNHEY and CDR2 SVGEGT. CDR3 sequence (DNA): TGTACCAGCCGACCTTTCGTGGGACAAAGAAGAGAAGCTTCCTTT. Amino acids: CTSRPFVGQRREASF.

About this clonotype itself: An end of the junction differs from the germline gene, which may be a read error. The V call is TRBV28, the J call TRBJ1-1; TRBD1 is a possible D gene (5 bases). The germline V gene encodes CDR1 MDHEN and CDR2 SYDVKM. This CDR3 comprises 13 residues. CDR3 region: CANSPQDRTEAVF. In DNA, the CDR3 is TGTGCCAACAGCCCACAGGATAGGACTGAAGCTGTCTTT. The full variable domain, in which reference TRBV28 and TRBJ1-1 provide the parts outside the CDR3, is DVKVTQSSRYLVKRTGEKVFLECVQDMDHENMFWYRQDPGLGLRLIYFSYDVKMKEKGDIPEGYSVSREKKERFSLILESASTNQTSMYLCANSPQDRTEAVFGQGTRLTVV.